This T cell receptor beta chain was profiled in a study of molecular identifiers for immune sequencing clone quantification listed by TCRdb under 2018. For context, the study as a whole: For a replicate experiment, the RNA from either about 20,000 or 100,000 naive CD8 T cells was divided into five aliquots, and four of those aliquots went on to sequencing. CD8 T cells were used in a methods study to benchmark molecular-identifier clustering-based TCR repertoire sequencing (MIDCIRS) and TCR RNA copy counting. General findings and caveats noted by the study authors: Spiked-in Jurkat TCR RNA equivalent to a single cell was reported to be detectable even among some 910,000 naive CD8 T cells. In CMV-specific effector cells, clones with more than 20 RNA copies contained over 99% of molecules, whereas in naive cells such clones contained under 1% of molecules. When barcode sub-clustering was left out, chimeric consensus sequences inflated TCR diversity, with chimeras reaching as high as 47%. Naive libraries contained spiked-in Jurkat TCR RNA (roughly ten copies' worth), which is not part of the donor repertoire. Modeling indicated about 3 TCR RNA copies recovered per cell, compared with 9 to 10 by digital PCR, which implies a capture efficiency of around 29%. Identical TCR molecules sharing a barcode could cause highly expanded clone sizes to be underestimated.

This clonotype has just a few counts. Which antigen it targets is not known. The input lacks base qualities; no much larger clone sits a single base away. Libraries were prepared through PCR. Sequencing was carried out with a NextSeq 500. Bulk TCR libraries were generated as previously described, with the TCR primers listed in Table S5 used. The Qiagen AllPrep DNA/RNA kit was used to purify total RNA. Reads from multiple sequencing runs of the same library were pooled before analysis. The study's own analysis went as follows. Only reads with exact TCR constant sequence were kept, trimmed to 150 nt, and grouped by their 12-nt molecular barcodes. Within each barcode group, reads were sub-clustered at a 15% Levenshtein threshold, and quality-weighted consensus sequences were built per RNA molecule. Non-functional sequences were discarded, and so were lower-count sequences lying one edit away from another sequence. Barcode sub-clusters with fewer than 20% of the maximum read count were removed, based on fitting two negative binomial distributions. TCRdb handled the public reads itself, with Q25 trimming in fastp and clone calling in MiXCR, and kept productive beta chains. A single entry per CDR3 protein holds the most common genes and DNA from its merged rows. None of the V and J calls come from the authors' own analysis; TCRdb made them. This sample has about 630,000 distinct CDR3 sequences in its table, and over 25% of those were observed once. 0.78% of the sample comes from the top ten.

Libraries of naive CD8 T cells were built from anywhere between about 18,000 and 1,000,000 sorted cells, with 10%, 30% or 50% of the purified RNA used. On a BD FACSAria II, naive CD8 T cells were FACS-sorted as CD8+CD4-CCR7+CD45RA+ and collected into RLT Plus buffer. Detection sensitivity was tested by spiking Jurkat RNA equal to over 8 TCR copies' worth into samples containing roughly 19,000-1,000,000 naive CD8 T cells. Enrichment of CD8 T cells was performed with RosetteSep CD8+ T Cell Enrichment Cocktail and Ficoll-Paque, after which ACK red cell lysis was carried out. V and J lose 6 bases and 7 bases, and a span of 15 bases separates them. From the cysteine through the phenylalanine, the CDR3 covers 13 amino acids. CDR3 DNA is the only sequence kept; it has 39 bases, read in frame from the first base.

Sequencing used naive CD8+ T cells from blood, with Jurkat cell RNA spiked in. The sample's cell subset or site, from its label and the paper: FACS-sorted CD8+CD4-CCR7+CD45RA+ naive T cells. The receptor's source is a human donor in good health. Some libraries in this study had Jurkat cell RNA spiked in. The chain is assembled from TRBV12-3 or TRBV12-4 and TRBJ1-1; the D gene is possibly TRBD1, with 6 bases matching. The sequenced DNA is TGTGCCAGCAGCCCAGGACAGAAACTTGAAGCTTTCTTT. Translated, this is CASSPGQKLEAFF.